This paragraph covers one T cell receptor (beta chain) sequence. The data were obtained in a study of blood T cell repertoires in COVID-19. Across the whole study: COVID-19 samples collected from the United States, Italy and Spain covered acute and convalescent phases. PBMCs, B-cell-depleted T cells, or T cells were the source of the cDNA or gDNA that made up the material.

J lost 4 bases, V lost 1 base, and 11 bases had no gene match. This CDR3 has 17 amino acids. In germline, CDR1 is SGHVS, CDR2 FQNEAQ. Original data processing: Estimation of nucleated cell counts was performed using reference gene primer amplification. Clones were sequenced by immunoSEQ multiplex PCR, and TCRdb holds only the in-frame ones, with some missing. V and J calls and clone size are given by that table; D and trimming were obtained from the DNA. The sample holds about 190,000 clones; roughly 85% are singletons and the top ten take 4.5% to 5%. This TCR was recovered from a woman older than 75 with acute or convalescent COVID-19. Material: peripheral blood. The chain couples TRBV7-8 to TRBJ1-2; 8 nucleotides align to TRBD1. The DNA of the CDR3 is TGTGCCAGCAGCTTAGAGGACCGGGGCAGGGGGCTCTATGGCTACACCTTC. This codes for CASSLEDRGRGLYGYTF.